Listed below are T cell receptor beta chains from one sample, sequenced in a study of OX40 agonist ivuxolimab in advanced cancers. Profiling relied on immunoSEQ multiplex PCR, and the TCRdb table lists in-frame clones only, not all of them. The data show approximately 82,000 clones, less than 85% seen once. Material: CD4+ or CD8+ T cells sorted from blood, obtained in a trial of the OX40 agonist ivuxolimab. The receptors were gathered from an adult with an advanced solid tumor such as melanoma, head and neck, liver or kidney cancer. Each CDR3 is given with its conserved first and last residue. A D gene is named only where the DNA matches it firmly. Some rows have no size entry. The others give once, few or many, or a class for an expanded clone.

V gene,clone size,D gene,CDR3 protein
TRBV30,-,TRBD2,CAWSALAGGSRYEQYF
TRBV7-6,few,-,CASSLDEGMNTEAFF
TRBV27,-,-,CASSLFPSANYGYTF
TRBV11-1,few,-,CASSYRGDEKLFF
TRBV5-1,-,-,CASTLRGGYTF
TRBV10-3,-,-,CAIRNILSSYNEQFF
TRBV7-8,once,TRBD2,CASSSRSGGAYNEQFF
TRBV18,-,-,CASSLRISGLRNQPQHF
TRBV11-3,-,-,CASSRWPQVTDTQYF
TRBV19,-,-,CASSIGGGDRETQYF
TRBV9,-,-,CASSVLGGRSEKLFF
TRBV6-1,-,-,CASSEPGQGTYEQYF
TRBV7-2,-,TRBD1,CASSLRGQGGTEAFF
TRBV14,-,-,CASSPQANTEAFF
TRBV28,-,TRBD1,CAIGQGATNEKLFF
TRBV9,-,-,CASSVRTDPHNEQFF
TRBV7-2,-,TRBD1,CASSLGQGANEQYF
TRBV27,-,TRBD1,CASSLDRGQSYEQYF
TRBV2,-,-,CASSERAAGELFF
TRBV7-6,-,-,CASSRDQGNEQFF
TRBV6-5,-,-,CASSYEVGDSYEQYF
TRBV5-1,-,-,CASSLGDYEQYF
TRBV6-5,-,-,CASSYSTGTVDYEQYF
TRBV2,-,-,CASSESQGLYEQYF
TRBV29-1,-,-,CSARTHGSTEAFF
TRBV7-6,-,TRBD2,CASSPGGREAPYEQYF
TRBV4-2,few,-,CASSQDPRGALEAFF
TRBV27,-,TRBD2,CASSSRLAGRSDTQYF
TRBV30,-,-,CAWMRPGGEKLFF
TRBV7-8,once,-,CASSRQRSGLQKETQYF
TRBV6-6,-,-,CASSSRETQYF
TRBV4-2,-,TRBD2,CASSRTSGGYEQYF
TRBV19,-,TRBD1,CASRYGTGLNTEAFF
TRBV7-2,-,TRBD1,CASSSQTGANQPQHF
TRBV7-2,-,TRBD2,CASQTSSGGAIDQETQYF
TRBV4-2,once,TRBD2,CASSQGEVSGGETQYF
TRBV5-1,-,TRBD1,CASREMSTGDYGYTF
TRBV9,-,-,CASSVVERGTEAFF
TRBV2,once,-,CASRGTGTYYGYTF
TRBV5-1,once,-,CASGVENYGYTF
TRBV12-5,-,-,CASGLVSRVAWEQYF
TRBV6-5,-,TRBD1,CASSYNRGNTEAFF